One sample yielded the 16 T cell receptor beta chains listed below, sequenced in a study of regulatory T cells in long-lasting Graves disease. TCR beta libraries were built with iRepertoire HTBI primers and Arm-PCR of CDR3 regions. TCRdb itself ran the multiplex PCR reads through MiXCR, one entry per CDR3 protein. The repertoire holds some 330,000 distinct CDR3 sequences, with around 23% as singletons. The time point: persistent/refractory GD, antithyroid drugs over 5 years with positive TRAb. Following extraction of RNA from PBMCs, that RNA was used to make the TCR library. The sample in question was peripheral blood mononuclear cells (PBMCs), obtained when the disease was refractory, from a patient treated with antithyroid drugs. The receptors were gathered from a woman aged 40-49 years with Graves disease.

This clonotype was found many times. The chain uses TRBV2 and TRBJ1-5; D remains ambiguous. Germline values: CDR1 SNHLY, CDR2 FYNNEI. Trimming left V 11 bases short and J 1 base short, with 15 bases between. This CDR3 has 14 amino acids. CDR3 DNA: TGTGCCTCGCTGCGGACCGCAAGCAATCAGCCCCAGCATTTT. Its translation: CASLRTASNQPQHF.

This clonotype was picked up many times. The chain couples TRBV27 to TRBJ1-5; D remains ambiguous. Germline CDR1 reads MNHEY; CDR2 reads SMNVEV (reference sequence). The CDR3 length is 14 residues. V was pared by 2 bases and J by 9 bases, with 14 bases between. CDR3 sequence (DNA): TGTGCCAGCAGTTTAACTCCAACCTTGGGGCCCCAGCATTTT. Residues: CASSLTPTLGPQHF.

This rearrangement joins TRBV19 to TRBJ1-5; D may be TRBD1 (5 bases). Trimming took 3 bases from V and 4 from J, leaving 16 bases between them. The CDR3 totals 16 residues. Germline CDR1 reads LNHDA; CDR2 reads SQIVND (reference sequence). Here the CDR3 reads CASSILLRDPNQPQHF. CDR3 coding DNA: TGTGCCAGTAGTATCCTTCTTCGGGACCCTAATCAGCCCCAGCATTTT.

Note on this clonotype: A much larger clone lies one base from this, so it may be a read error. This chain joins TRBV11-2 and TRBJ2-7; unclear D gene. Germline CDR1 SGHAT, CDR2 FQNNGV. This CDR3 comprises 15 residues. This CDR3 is CVSSLGNIFFYEQYF. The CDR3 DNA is TGTGTCAGCAGCTTGGGTAACATTTTTTTCTACGAGCAGTACTTC.

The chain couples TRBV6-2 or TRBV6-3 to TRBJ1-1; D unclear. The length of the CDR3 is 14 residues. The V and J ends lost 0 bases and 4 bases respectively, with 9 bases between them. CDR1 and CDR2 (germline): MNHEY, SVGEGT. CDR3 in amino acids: CASSYSGYITEAFF. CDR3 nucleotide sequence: TGTGCCAGCAGTTACTCAGGGTACATCACTGAAGCTTTCTTT.

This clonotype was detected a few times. The CDR3 DNA reads as TGTGCCAGCTACCTTGGGGGGGGCTCACCCGTTGTAGAGCAGTACTTC. Encoded protein: CASYLGGGSPVVEQYF. J is TRBJ2-7 and V is TRBV6-1, with D tentatively TRBD2 (7 bases). The germline V gene has CDR1 MNHNS and CDR2 SASEGT. Trimming took off 8 bases at V and 7 bases at J, with 27 bases between the two ends. The CDR3 is 16 amino acids.

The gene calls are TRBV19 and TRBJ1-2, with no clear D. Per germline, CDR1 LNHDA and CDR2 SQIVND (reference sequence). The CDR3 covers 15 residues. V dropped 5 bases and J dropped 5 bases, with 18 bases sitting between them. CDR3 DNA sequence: TGTGCCAGTAGTCCTACGACCCAGATCGTGTATGGCTACACCTTC. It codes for CASSPTTQIVYGYTF.

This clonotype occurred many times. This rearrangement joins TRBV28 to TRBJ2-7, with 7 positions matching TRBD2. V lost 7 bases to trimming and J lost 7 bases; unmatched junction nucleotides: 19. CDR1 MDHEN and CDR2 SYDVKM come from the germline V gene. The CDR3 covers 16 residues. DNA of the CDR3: TGTGCCAGCATTATCCAGGGAGGGACTATCCCTGAGGAGCAGTACTTC. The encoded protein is CASIIQGGTIPEEQYF.

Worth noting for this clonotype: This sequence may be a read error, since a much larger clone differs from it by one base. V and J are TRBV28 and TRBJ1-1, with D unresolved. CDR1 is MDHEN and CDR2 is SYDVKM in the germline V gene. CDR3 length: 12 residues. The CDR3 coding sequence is TGTGCCGGCAGTTACGATCACAATGAAGCTTTCTTT. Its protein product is CAGSYDHNEAFF.

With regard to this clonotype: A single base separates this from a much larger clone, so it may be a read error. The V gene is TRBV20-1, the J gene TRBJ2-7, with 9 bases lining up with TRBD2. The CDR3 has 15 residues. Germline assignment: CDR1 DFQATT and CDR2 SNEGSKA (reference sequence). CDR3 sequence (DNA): TGCAGTGCTAGCGGGCTAGCGGGACACTCCTGCGAGCAGTACTTC. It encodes CSASGLAGHSCEQYF.

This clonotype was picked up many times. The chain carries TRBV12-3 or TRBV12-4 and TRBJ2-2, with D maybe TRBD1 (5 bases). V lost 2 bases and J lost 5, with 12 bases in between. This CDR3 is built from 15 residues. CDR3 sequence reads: CASSLSQGRTGELFF. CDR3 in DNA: TGTGCCAGCAGTTTATCGCAGGGAAGGACCGGGGAGCTGTTTTTT.

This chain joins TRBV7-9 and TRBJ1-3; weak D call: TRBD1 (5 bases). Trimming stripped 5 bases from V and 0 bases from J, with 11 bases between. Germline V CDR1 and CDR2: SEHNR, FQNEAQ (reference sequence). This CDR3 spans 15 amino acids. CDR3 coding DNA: TGTGCCAGCAGCCGAGGGACCTTCTCTGGAAACACCATATATTTT. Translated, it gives CASSRGTFSGNTIYF.

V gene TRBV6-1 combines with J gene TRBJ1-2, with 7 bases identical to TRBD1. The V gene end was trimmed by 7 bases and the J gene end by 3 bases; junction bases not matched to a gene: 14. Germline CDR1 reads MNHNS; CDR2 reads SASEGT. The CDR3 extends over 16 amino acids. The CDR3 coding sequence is TGTGCCAGCATTGTTCACGGGACAGATCTTTACTATGGCTACACCTTC. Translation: CASIVHGTDLYYGYTF.

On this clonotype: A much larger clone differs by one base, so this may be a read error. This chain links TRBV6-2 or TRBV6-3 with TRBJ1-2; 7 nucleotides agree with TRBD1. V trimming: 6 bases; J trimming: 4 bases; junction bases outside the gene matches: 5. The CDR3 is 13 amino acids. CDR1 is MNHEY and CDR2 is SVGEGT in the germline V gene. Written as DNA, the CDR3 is TGTGCCAGCAGCCCAACAGGGGTCTATGGCTACACCTTC. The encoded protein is CASSPTGVYGYTF.

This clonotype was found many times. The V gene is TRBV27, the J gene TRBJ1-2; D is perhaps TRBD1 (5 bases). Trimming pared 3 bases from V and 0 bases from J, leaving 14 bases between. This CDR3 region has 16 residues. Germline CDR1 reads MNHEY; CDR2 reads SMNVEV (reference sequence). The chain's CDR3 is CASSFFTAGTNYGYTF. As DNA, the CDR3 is TGTGCCAGCAGTTTCTTCACGGCAGGGACTAACTATGGCTACACCTTC.

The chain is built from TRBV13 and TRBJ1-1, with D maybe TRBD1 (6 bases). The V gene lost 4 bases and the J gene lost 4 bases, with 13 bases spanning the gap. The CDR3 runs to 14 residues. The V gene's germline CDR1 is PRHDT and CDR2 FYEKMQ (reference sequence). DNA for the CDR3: TGTGCCAGCAGCTGGGCGGACAGTCGCACTGAAGCTTTCTTT. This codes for CASSWADSRTEAFF. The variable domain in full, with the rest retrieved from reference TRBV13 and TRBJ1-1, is AAGVIQSPRHLIKEKRETATLKCYPIPRHDTVYWYQQGPGQDPQFLISFYEKMQSDKGSIPDRFSAQQFSDYHSELNMSSLELGDSALYFCASSWADSRTEAFFGQGTRLTVV.